These 19 T cell receptor beta chains were all obtained from the same sample, sequenced in a study of graft-versus-host responses after intestinal transplantation (dated by TCRdb to the early 2020s). The time point tag for this specimen amounts to: cells obtained before transplantation from donor or recipient. Library generation was performed with the immunoSEQ multiplex PCR assay. The table was pulled from immuneACCESS by TCRdb, which kept in-frame rearrangements only. Such tables lose some clones; where checked, under half of the loss comes from unresolved V genes, and the rest has no known cause. The sample table holds 23,000 or so clones, of which roughly 43% were seen once. Clones ranked in the top ten supply 0.66% of the sample. The sample consisted of alloreactive CD4+ T cells from a mixed lymphocyte reaction culture, taken before intestinal transplant. Read against the paper, the sample's cell subset or site label means: CFSE-low proliferating T cells sorted from roughly 6-day pre-transplant mixed lymphocyte reaction (GvH or HvG direction). The receptors originated from a human patient who received an intestinal transplant.

The CDR3 here is CASSPLDTQYF. The CDR3 nucleotides are TGTGCCAGCAGCCCCCTAGATACGCAGTATTTT. The rearrangement joins TRBV6-1 to TRBJ2-3; D unclear. The germline V gene encodes CDR1 MNHNS and CDR2 SASEGT. V dropped 6 bases and J dropped 5 bases, with 6 bases sitting between them. The CDR3 loop spans 11 amino acids.

The J gene is TRBJ1-2, the V gene TRBV6-6; D gene ambiguous. CDR1 and CDR2 (germline): MNHNY, SVGAGI (reference sequence). This CDR3 spans 14 amino acids. V was trimmed by 3 bases and J by 0 bases, leaving 8 bases between them. The CDR3 reads CASSYQYTNYGYTF. The CDR3 DNA reads as TGTGCCAGCAGTTATCAGTATACTAACTATGGCTACACCTTC.

The chain uses TRBV5-1 and TRBJ1-4; 11 nucleotides agree with TRBD1. Germline lookup yields CDR1 SGHRS and CDR2 YFSETQ. Unmatched junction bases numbered 2, after V lost 5 bases and J lost 8 bases. CDR3 length equals 13 residues. In DNA, the CDR3 is TGCGCCAGCAGGGGACAGGGGGGAGAAAAACTGTTTTTT. As protein: CASRGQGGEKLFF.

Only a few counts were recorded for this clone. The chain links TRBV10-3 to TRBJ2-5; 7 nucleotides line up with TRBD1. V dropped 4 bases and J dropped 2; count of bases not matched to a gene: 4. This CDR3 is built from 14 residues. Germline CDR1 reads ENHRY; CDR2 reads SYGVKD. CDR3 DNA sequence: TGTGCCATCAGTGCCACCAGGGGGCAAGAGACCCAGTACTTC. Protein sequence: CAISATRGQETQYF.

V is TRBV7-2 and J is TRBJ1-1, with 8 bases matching TRBD1. The germline V gene has CDR1 SGHTA and CDR2 FQGNSA. The CDR3 sequence is 14 residues long. J was trimmed by 3 bases and V by 5 bases; bases with no gene match: 5. CDR3 sequence (DNA): TGTGCCAGCAGCCCACAGGGGGGGGACACTGAAGCTTTCTTT. Translated: CASSPQGGDTEAFF.

The rearrangement uses TRBV11-2 and TRBJ1-1; D is perhaps TRBD1 (6 bases). The CDR3 runs 14 residues. Germline V CDR1 and CDR2: SGHAT, FQNNGV. V shed 5 bases and J shed 4 bases, with 14 bases lying between them. The CDR3 is CASSINRVGTEAFF. CDR3 sequence (DNA): TGTGCCAGCAGCATAAACAGGGTGGGCACTGAAGCTTTCTTT.

The table lists this clone with a few counts. The chain carries TRBV18 and TRBJ2-5; TRBD1 agrees at 7 bases. This CDR3 is built from 13 residues. V shed 8 bases and J 1 base; nucleotides not matched to a gene: 4. Germline V lookup: CDR1 KGHSH, CDR2 LQKENI. The CDR3 region has the DNA TGTGCCAGCACACAGGGGCCCCAAGAGACCCAGTACTTC. Its protein is CASTQGPQETQYF.

This chain joins TRBV2 and TRBJ2-5; 10 bases match TRBD1. The ends lost 7 bases at V and 2 bases at J; junction bases unmatched: 7. The CDR3 loop spans 15 amino acids. Germline CDR1 is SNHLY and CDR2 is FYNNEI. The CDR3 loop reads CASMGQGSRQETQYF. As DNA, the CDR3 is TGTGCCAGCATGGGACAGGGGAGTCGGCAAGAGACCCAGTACTTC.

J is TRBJ2-3 and V is TRBV19; D not certain. CDR1 is LNHDA and CDR2 is SQIVND in the germline V gene (reference sequence). This CDR3 spans 11 amino acids. Trimming removed 2 bases at V and 6 bases at J, with 3 bases between. CDR3 DNA: TGTGCCAGTAGTATACGGGATACGCAGTATTTT. This encodes CASSIRDTQYF.

This clone has only a few counts. The rearrangement uses TRBV30 and TRBJ1-5; D is possibly TRBD1 (6 bases). Per germline, CDR1 GTSNPN and CDR2 SVGIG (reference sequence). With 6 bases removed from V and 5 bases from J, the gap between germline ends came to 14 bases. CDR3 size: 13 residues. The CDR3 DNA is TGTGCCTGCCAGACAGGTTACTATCAGCCCCAGCATTTT. This sequence encodes CACQTGYYQPQHF.

This chain uses TRBV7-3 with TRBJ1-3; maybe TRBD1 (6 bases). The CDR3 runs to 20 residues. The V end lost 6 bases, the J end lost 0 bases, and 27 bases lay between the germline ends. The germline V gene has CDR1 SGHTA and CDR2 FQGTGA. The DNA for the CDR3 is TGTGCCAGCAGAGAAAGGGGGGGGGTTGGACACCCATTCTCTGGAAACACCATATATTTT. Residues: CASRERGGVGHPFSGNTIYF.

This clone appeared a few times. The chain employs TRBV6-1 and TRBJ2-7; TRBD2 agrees at 11 bases. V dropped 5 bases and J dropped 2; count of bases not matched to a gene: 5. Germline V gene lookup returns CDR1 MNHNS and CDR2 SASEGT. This CDR3 region has 15 residues. The CDR3 region is CASSSPTSGTYEQYF. The CDR3 coding sequence is TGTGCCAGCAGTTCACCGACTAGCGGGACCTACGAGCAGTACTTC.

This sequence joins TRBV25-1 and TRBJ1-1; unclear D gene. The V gene lost 7 bases and the J gene lost 1 base, with 10 bases spanning the gap. Per germline, CDR1 MGHDK and CDR2 SYGVNS. There are 13 residues in the CDR3. CDR3 region: CASTGFPNTEAFF. CDR3 nucleotides: TGTGCCAGCACGGGGTTCCCGAACACTGAAGCTTTCTTT.

This clone was found a few times. The J gene is TRBJ1-6, the V gene TRBV2, with D unclear. Germline V CDR1 and CDR2: SNHLY, FYNNEI. The ends were cut back, 5 bases at V and 6 bases at J, with 8 bases in the middle. There are 13 residues in the CDR3. The CDR3 sequence: CASSSEGNSPLHF. DNA of the CDR3: TGTGCCAGCAGTAGTGAGGGTAATTCACCCCTCCACTTT. The entire variable domain, with the rest obtained from reference TRBV2 and TRBJ1-6, is as follows: EPEVTQTPSHQVTQMGQEVILRCVPISNHLYFYWYRQILGQKVEFLVSFYNNEISEKSEIFDDQFSVERPDGSNFTLKIRSTKLEDSAMYFCASSSEGNSPLHFGNGTRLTVT.

The chain is built from TRBV6-5 and TRBJ1-5; D unresolved. The CDR3 extends over 14 amino acids. Trimming cost V 0 bases and J 4 bases, with 7 bases left between them. Germline CDR1 and CDR2: MNHEY and SVGAGI. In nucleotides, the CDR3 is TGTGCCAGCAGTTACTCAGGAGAGAATCAGCCCCAGCATTTT. It codes for CASSYSGENQPQHF.

This clone counts as medium-sized. This chain uses TRBV10-3 with TRBJ2-1; 9 nucleotides align to TRBD2. Germline CDR1 reads ENHRY; CDR2 reads SYGVKD. V was clipped by 2 bases and J by 5 bases; unmatched bases: 4. The CDR3 contains 15 residues. Written as DNA, the CDR3 is TGTGCCATCAGTGAGCCTGCTAGCGGGAACAATGAGCAGTTCTTC. Its translation: CAISEPASGNNEQFF.

The V call is TRBV30, the J call TRBJ2-1; D is possibly TRBD2 (7 bases). The germline V and J ends were trimmed by 8 bases and 7 bases, with 21 bases remaining between them. CDR3 length: 14 residues. CDR1 is GTSNPN and CDR2 is SVGIG in the germline V gene (reference sequence). CDR3 residues: CAGLWAGALNEQFF. DNA for the CDR3: TGTGCCGGCCTTTGGGCGGGGGCCCTAAATGAGCAGTTCTTC.

The chain links TRBV30 to TRBJ1-6, with D unclear. The CDR3 is 14 amino acids. The germline V gene has CDR1 GTSNPN and CDR2 SVGIG (reference sequence). The V end lost 0 bases, the J end lost 7 bases, and 10 bases lay between the germline ends. CDR3 sequence: CAWSVSGPNSPLHF. The DNA for the CDR3 is TGTGCCTGGAGTGTATCTGGGCCGAATTCACCCCTCCACTTT.

The chain uses TRBV4-2 and TRBJ2-5; 13 bases are a match to TRBD2. TRBJ2-7 explains the end of the DNA better; the J call may be wrong. This CDR3 contains 15 residues. Looked up from germline, CDR1 is LGHNA and CDR2 is YNFKEQ. The CDR3 nucleotides read TGTGCCAGCAGTCAGGGACTAGCGGGGCCCTACGAGCAGTACTTC. This sequence encodes CASSQGLAGPYEQYF.